The clone carrying this T cell receptor (beta chain) showed up many times. Antigen unknown. Germline loops: CDR1 DFQATT, CDR2 SNEGSKA (reference sequence). With 5 bases clipped from V and 3 bases from J, the junction kept 7 bases outside the gene matches. The CDR3 runs 15 residues. The sample originates from a study of CD8 T cells in ankylosing spondylitis. The study, taken as a whole, reports: Peripheral blood samples showed relatively rare disease-linked clones, and these clones were CD8+. A TCR beta motif of about eight highly homologous variants appeared characteristic of ankylosing spondylitis blood.

A quantitative 5'-RACE method, one with molecular barcodes, was used to make TCR beta libraries. A single record per CDR3 protein comes from TCRdb applying MiXCR to the 5' RACE reads. This sample has more than 650,000 distinct CDR3 sequences, with 12% found just once. This chain uses TRBV20-1 with TRBJ2-1; TRBD2 agrees at 10 bases. This clonotype was obtained from a male donor with ankylosing spondylitis. Sequences were obtained from blood, either unsorted or a sorted T cell fraction (not recorded which). The CDR3 nucleotides read TGCAGTGCTGATAGAGCGGGAGGGAACTACAATGAGCAGTTCTTC. The encoded protein is CSADRAGGNYNEQFF.